This TCR beta chain derives from a study of cytomegalovirus exposure and HLA in healthy donors. Study findings and constraints: CMV antigen specificity of a few CMV-associated chains was confirmed in vitro.

Notes on this clone: Its antigen is unknown.

PCR primers comprised 60 Vbeta and 13 Jbeta primers. The repertoire was sequenced with immunoSEQ multiplex PCR; TCRdb's copy has only in-frame clones and lacks some. Its table lists some 75,000 clones. Sequencing used PBMCs. The TCR sequence derives from a man between 40 and 49 years old in good health and CMV-seronegative.

The CDR3 here is CAWSVRGADTQYF. The CDR3 DNA reads TGTGCCTGGAGTGTGCGGGGCGCAGATACGCAGTATTTT. The V and J genes are TRBV30 and TRBJ2-3; TRBD2 is a possible D gene (6 bases). V gave up 0 bases and J gave up 4 bases, with 8 bases separating them. Germline loops: CDR1 GTSNPN, CDR2 SVGIG (reference sequence). This CDR3 has 13 amino acids. Variable domain in full (rest from reference TRBV30 and TRBJ2-3): SQTIHQWPATLVQPVGSPLSLECTVEGTSNPNLYWYRQAAGRGLQLLFYSVGIGQISSEVPQNLSASRPQDRQFILSSKKLLLSDSGFYLCAWSVRGADTQYFGPGTRLTVL.